This entry features one T cell receptor beta chain sequence. The antigen remains unidentified. The data derive from a study of T cell repertoires in cytomegalovirus infection. Study details: Researchers turned to recently identified HLA-C-restricted CMV epitopes as well as well-studied HLA-B-restricted ones.

TCRdb analysed the reads with MiXCR anew, one entry per CDR3 protein. The table lists some 350,000 distinct CDR3 sequences, 34% of them singletons. Trimming removed 3 bases from V and 0 bases from J, with 9 bases in between. CDR3 size: 15 residues. The V call is TRBV12-3 or TRBV12-4, the J call TRBJ1-3; D not resolved. This clonotype was obtained from a human donor in good health (CMV status not recorded). Some clones in this sample may be carry-over from other donors' samples. The sequenced sample was cultured PBMCs, obtained from culture after CMV antigen stimulation. This CDR3 is CASSLITASGNTIYF. CDR3 coding DNA: TGTGCCAGCAGTTTGATCACAGCCTCTGGAAACACCATATATTTT.